A single sample gave rise to the 20 T cell receptor beta chains below, sequenced in a study of early T cells in non-severe SARS-CoV-2 infection. TCRdb fed the 5' RACE reads into MiXCR, producing one record per CDR3 protein. Found here are about 89,000 distinct CDR3 sequences, about 15% of them singletons; the top ten hold about 0.58%. The material sequenced was whole blood. The receptor source for this set is an adult who was a healthcare worker with PCR-confirmed SARS-CoV-2 infection or an uninfected control (not recorded which).

The V call is TRBV11-2, the J call TRBJ2-7; D perhaps matches TRBD1 (6 bases). The CDR3 length is 13 residues. CDR1 and CDR2 from the germline V gene are SGHAT and FQNNGV. The V end lost 4 bases, the J end lost 6 bases, and 13 bases lay between the germline ends. The CDR3 region has the DNA TGTGCCAGCAGCTCAGGGGCGGAACCCGAGCAGTACGTC. It yields the protein CASSSGAEPEQYV.

The rearrangement joins TRBV29-1 to TRBJ1-4; 7 bases align to TRBD1. Germline V CDR1 and CDR2: SQVTM, ANQGSEA. With 4 bases clipped from V and 8 bases from J, the junction kept 4 bases outside the gene matches. This CDR3 is 12 amino acids long. CDR3 loop: CSVGDRLEKLFF. The CDR3 region has the DNA TGCAGCGTTGGGGACAGACTGGAAAAACTGTTTTTT.

This clonotype turned up a few times. J is TRBJ2-2 and V is TRBV12-3 or TRBV12-4; 14 bases fit TRBD2. The CDR3 contains 18 residues. Germline trimming cut 6 bases from V and 4 bases from J; bases unmatched to any gene: 10. The CDR3 DNA sequence: TGTGCCAGCAGGAGACTAGCGGGGGGGTCCCCGGGCACCGGGGAGCTGTTTTTT. Protein sequence: CASRRLAGGSPGTGELFF.

The chain employs TRBV10-2 and TRBJ2-5; unclear D gene. The V gene lost 8 bases and the J gene lost 5 bases, with 18 bases spanning the gap. Germline CDR1 and CDR2: WSHSY and SAAADI. CDR3 length: 14 amino acids. The chain's CDR3 is CASGTGPTVETQYF. The CDR3 nucleotides read TGCGCCAGCGGCACCGGGCCGACGGTCGAGACCCAGTACTTC.

The chain is built from TRBV7-9 and TRBJ2-1; 8 bases match TRBD1. Losses at the gene ends were 6 bases for V and 9 bases for J; bases not matched to a gene: 28. CDR1 is SEHNR, CDR2 FQNEAQ, per germline (reference sequence). This CDR3 spans 20 amino acids. CDR3 nucleotides: TGTGCCAGCAGTCAAGGGAGTTTGAAGGGCCCACAGGGGGAAAGGGCTGAGCAGTTCTTC. Protein sequence: CASSQGSLKGPQGERAEQFF. The entire variable domain, with the rest obtained from reference TRBV7-9 and TRBJ2-1, is as follows: DTGVSQNPRHKITKRGQNVTFRCDPISEHNRLYWYRQTLGQGPEFLTYFQNEAQLEKSRLLSDRFSAERPKGSFSTLEIQRTEQGDSAMYLCASSQGSLKGPQGERAEQFFGPGTRLTVL.

This clonotype was observed many times. The gene calls are TRBV3-1 and TRBJ2-7; D is uncertain. V was clipped by 10 bases and J by 2 bases, with 15 bases between them. Germline loops: CDR1 LGHDT, CDR2 YNNKEL (reference sequence). The CDR3 consists of 13 residues. The CDR3 loop reads CAIQPGEPYEQYV. The CDR3 DNA sequence: TGTGCCATTCAGCCTGGGGAACCCTACGAGCAGTACGTC.

Many counts were recorded for this clonotype. This rearrangement joins TRBV5-1 to TRBJ1-6; 7 nucleotides align to TRBD1. The length of the CDR3 is 14 residues. V trimming: 0 bases; J trimming: 10 bases; junction bases outside the gene matches: 4. CDR1 and CDR2 from the germline V gene are SGHRS and YFSETQ. The CDR3 DNA sequence: TGCGCCAGCAGCTTGGAAGGGGGCGGCTCACCCCTCCACTTT. Protein sequence: CASSLEGGGSPLHF.

This chain links TRBV5-1 with TRBJ1-5; unclear D gene. Trimming stripped 4 bases from V and 8 bases from J, with 13 bases between. There are 13 residues in the CDR3. CDR1 and CDR2 (germline): SGHRS, YFSETQ. The CDR3 reads CASSASNGEPQHF. The CDR3 coding sequence is TGCGCCAGCAGCGCGTCAAACGGGGAGCCCCAGCATTTT.

The chain employs TRBV3-1 and TRBJ2-3; perhaps TRBD2 as D (5 bases). The CDR3 extends over 16 amino acids. Trimming cost V 2 bases and J 5 bases, with 17 bases left between them. From germline, CDR1 is LGHDT and CDR2 YNNKEL (reference sequence). The CDR3 coding sequence is TGTGCCAGCAGCCAATTCTCCGCGGGTGGGGAAGATACGCAGTATTTT. This sequence encodes CASSQFSAGGEDTQYF.

This clonotype was counted only a few times. The genes are TRBV12-3 or TRBV12-4 and TRBJ1-1; the D is unclear. The CDR3 extends over 19 amino acids. V shed 5 bases and J shed 1 base, with 26 bases lying between them. The CDR3 DNA follows: TGTGCCAGCAGTGCCCGTACTGGGCGTTACTTCGATGGGAACACTGAAGCTTTCTTT. This translates into CASSARTGRYFDGNTEAFF.

This clonotype was detected many times. The chain joins TRBV5-5 to TRBJ2-7; D may match TRBD1 or TRBD2 (5 bases each). The CDR3 is 11 residues long. V lost 8 bases, J lost 4 bases, and 10 bases lay in between. Germline-derived CDR1 and CDR2 are SGHKS and YYEKEE (reference sequence). The CDR3 nucleotides read TGTGCCAGTACGAGGGGTTACGAGCAGTACGTC. Protein product: CASTRGYEQYV.

This clonotype was seen at least ten times. The chain has TRBV27 and TRBJ2-7; D ambiguous. From germline, CDR1 is MNHEY and CDR2 SMNVEV (reference sequence). The CDR3 totals 11 residues. The V end was cut by 5 bases, the J end by 6 bases, with 8 bases between. The DNA for the CDR3 is TGTGCCAGCAGTCCACCCCTCGAGCAGTACGTC. This codes for CASSPPLEQYV.

This clonotype occurred once. The rearrangement uses TRBV4-1 and TRBJ1-3; D not resolved. V was shortened by 1 base and J by 0 bases, with 7 bases between the two germline ends. The germline V gene encodes CDR1 MGHRA and CDR2 YSYEKL. The CDR3 runs to 15 residues. CDR3 DNA sequence: TGCGCCAGCAGCCAAGTCTGGAGCTCTGGAAACACCATATATTTT. Encoded protein: CASSQVWSSGNTIYF.

This clonotype has a handful of counts. The CDR3 loop reads CASSPRGPDRAYEQYV. CDR3 DNA sequence: TGTGCCAGCAGCCCACGGGGGCCCGACAGAGCCTACGAGCAGTACGTC. J is TRBJ2-7 and V is TRBV7-8; D possibly matches TRBD1 or TRBD2 (6 bases each). V gave up 5 bases and J gave up 2 bases, with 19 bases separating them. This CDR3 has 16 amino acids. The germline V gene encodes CDR1 SGHVS and CDR2 FQNEAQ.

This clonotype was counted ten times or more. The chain couples TRBV12-3 or TRBV12-4 to TRBJ2-3; no clear D. Trimming removed 6 bases from V and 3 bases from J, with 10 bases in between. The CDR3 sequence is 13 residues long. The CDR3 loop reads CASSQVSTDTQYF. In DNA, the CDR3 is TGTGCCAGCAGCCAAGTCTCAACAGATACGCAGTATTTT.

This clonotype was recorded a few times. This chain uses TRBV7-9 with TRBJ1-3; no definite D call. Germline values: CDR1 SEHNR, CDR2 FQNEAQ (reference sequence). The CDR3 is 14 residues long. Between the trimmed V and J ends, which lost 7 bases and 1 base, there was a span of 11 bases. The CDR3: CASISDLSGNTIYF. Written as DNA, the CDR3 is TGTGCCAGCATCAGCGATCTTTCTGGAAACACCATATATTTT.

This chain joins TRBV5-1 and TRBJ2-5; the match to TRBD2 covers 10 bases. This CDR3 spans 15 amino acids. J was trimmed by 5 bases and V by 5 bases; bases with no gene match: 9. The germline gives CDR1 SGHRS, CDR2 YFSETQ. CDR3 loop: CASSLTSGLSETQYF. CDR3 bases: TGCGCCAGCAGTTTGACTAGCGGGCTCAGCGAGACCCAGTACTTC.

This clonotype came up a few times. CDR3 DNA: TGTGCCGGGGGACAGTCATACACCGGGGAGCTGTTTTTT. As protein: CAGGQSYTGELFF. The genes are TRBV7-2 and TRBJ2-2; 7 bases line up with TRBD1. The V gene's germline CDR1 is SGHTA and CDR2 FQGNSA. Losses at the gene ends were 11 bases for V and 3 bases for J; bases not matched to a gene: 6. This CDR3 has 13 amino acids.

The chain joins TRBV30 to TRBJ1-5, with no clear D. The CDR3 is 14 residues long. CDR1 is GTSNPN, CDR2 SVGIG, per germline (reference sequence). Trimming took 2 bases from V and 5 from J, leaving 13 bases between them. The CDR3, as DNA: TGTGCCTGGAGTCCAGACCTTGGGTATCAGCCCCAGCATTTT. Translated, it gives CAWSPDLGYQPQHF.

This clonotype was found a few times. V and J are TRBV11-2 and TRBJ2-2; D possibly corresponds to TRBD2 (6 bases). CDR3 length: 16 amino acids. In germline, CDR1 is SGHAT, CDR2 FQNNGV. V was cut by 7 bases and J by 0 bases, with 15 bases left in between. This CDR3 is CASTQTGVANTGELFF. For the CDR3, the DNA is TGTGCCAGCACTCAAACGGGGGTCGCGAACACCGGGGAGCTGTTTTTT.